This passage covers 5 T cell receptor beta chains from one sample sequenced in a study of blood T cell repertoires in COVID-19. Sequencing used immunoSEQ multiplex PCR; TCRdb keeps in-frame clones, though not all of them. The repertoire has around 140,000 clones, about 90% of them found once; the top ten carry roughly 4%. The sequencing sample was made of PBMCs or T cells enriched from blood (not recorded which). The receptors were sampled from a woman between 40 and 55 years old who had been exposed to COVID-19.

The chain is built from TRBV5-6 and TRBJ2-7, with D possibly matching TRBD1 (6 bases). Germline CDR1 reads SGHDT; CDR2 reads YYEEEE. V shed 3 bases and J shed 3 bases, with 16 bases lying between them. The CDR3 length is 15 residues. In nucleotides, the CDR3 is TGTGCCAGCAGCTGGAGAGGACAGCCTATCTACGAGCAGTACTTC. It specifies CASSWRGQPIYEQYF.

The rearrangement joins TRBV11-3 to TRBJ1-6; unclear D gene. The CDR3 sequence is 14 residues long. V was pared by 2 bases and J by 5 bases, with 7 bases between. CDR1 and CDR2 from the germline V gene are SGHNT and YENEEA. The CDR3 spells CASSLHGDNSPLHF. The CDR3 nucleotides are TGTGCCAGCAGCTTACACGGAGATAATTCACCCCTCCACTTT.

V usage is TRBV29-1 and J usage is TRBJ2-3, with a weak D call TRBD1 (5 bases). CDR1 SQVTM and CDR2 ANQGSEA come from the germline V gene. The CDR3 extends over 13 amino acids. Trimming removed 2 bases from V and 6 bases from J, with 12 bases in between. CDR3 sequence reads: CSVERGQADTQYF. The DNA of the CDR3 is TGCAGCGTTGAAAGGGGTCAGGCCGATACGCAGTATTTT.

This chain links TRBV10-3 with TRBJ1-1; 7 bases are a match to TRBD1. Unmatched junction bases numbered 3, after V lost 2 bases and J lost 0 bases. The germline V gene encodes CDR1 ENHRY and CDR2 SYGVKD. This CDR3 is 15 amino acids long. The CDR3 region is CAISEGDRLNTEAFF. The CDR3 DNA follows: TGTGCCATCAGTGAGGGGGACAGACTGAACACTGAAGCTTTCTTT.

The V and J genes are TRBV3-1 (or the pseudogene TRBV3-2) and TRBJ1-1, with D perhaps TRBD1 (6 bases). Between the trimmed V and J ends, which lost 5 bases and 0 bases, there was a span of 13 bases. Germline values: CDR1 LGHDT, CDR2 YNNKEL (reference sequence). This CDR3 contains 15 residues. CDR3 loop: CASSIGQSMNTEAFF. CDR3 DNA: TGTGCCAGCAGCATTGGACAGAGCATGAACACTGAAGCTTTCTTT.